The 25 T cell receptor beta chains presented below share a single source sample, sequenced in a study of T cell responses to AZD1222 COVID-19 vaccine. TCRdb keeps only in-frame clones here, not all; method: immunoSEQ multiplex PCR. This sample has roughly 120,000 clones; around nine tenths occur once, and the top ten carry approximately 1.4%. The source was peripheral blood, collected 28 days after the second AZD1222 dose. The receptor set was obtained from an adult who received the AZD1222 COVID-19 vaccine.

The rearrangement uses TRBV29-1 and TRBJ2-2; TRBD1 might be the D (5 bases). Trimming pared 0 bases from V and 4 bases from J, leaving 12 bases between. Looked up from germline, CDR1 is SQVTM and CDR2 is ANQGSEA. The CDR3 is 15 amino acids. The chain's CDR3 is CSVEEGRVGTGELFF. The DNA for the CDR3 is TGCAGCGTTGAAGAGGGCAGGGTGGGCACCGGGGAGCTGTTTTTT.

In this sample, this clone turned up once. The CDR3 sequence is CASSHPGWSTDTQYF. CDR3 coding DNA: TGTGCCAGCAGCCACCCAGGGTGGAGCACAGATACGCAGTATTTT. The rearrangement uses TRBV11-2 and TRBJ2-3; D is perhaps TRBD1 (5 bases). Germline CDR1 reads SGHAT; CDR2 reads FQNNGV. Deletions cut 5 bases from V and 0 bases from J, with 12 bases between. The CDR3 has 15 residues.

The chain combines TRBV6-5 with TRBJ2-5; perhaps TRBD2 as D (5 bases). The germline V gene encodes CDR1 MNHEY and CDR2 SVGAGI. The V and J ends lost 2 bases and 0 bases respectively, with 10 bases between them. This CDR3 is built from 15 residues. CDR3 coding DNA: TGTGCCAGCAGTTACAACACCGGGAACCAAGAGACCCAGTACTTC. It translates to CASSYNTGNQETQYF.

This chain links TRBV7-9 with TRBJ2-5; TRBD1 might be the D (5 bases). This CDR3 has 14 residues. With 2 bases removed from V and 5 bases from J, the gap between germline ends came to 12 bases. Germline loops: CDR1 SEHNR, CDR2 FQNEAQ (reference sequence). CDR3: CASSLQGPLETQYF. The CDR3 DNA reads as TGTGCCAGCAGCTTACAGGGTCCTCTGGAGACCCAGTACTTC.

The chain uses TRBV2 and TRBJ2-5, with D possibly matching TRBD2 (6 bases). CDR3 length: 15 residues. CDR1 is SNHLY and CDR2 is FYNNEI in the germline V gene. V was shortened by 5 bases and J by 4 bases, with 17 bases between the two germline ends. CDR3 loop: CASSLGGRMPETQYF. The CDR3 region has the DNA TGTGCCAGCAGTCTTGGGGGGAGGATGCCAGAGACCCAGTACTTC.

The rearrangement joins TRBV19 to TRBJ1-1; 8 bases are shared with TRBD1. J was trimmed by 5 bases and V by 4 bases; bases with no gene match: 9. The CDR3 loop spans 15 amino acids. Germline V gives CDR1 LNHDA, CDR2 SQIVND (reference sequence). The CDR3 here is CASSTKDREGTEAFF. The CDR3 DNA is TGTGCCAGTAGTACCAAGGACAGGGAGGGAACTGAAGCTTTCTTT.

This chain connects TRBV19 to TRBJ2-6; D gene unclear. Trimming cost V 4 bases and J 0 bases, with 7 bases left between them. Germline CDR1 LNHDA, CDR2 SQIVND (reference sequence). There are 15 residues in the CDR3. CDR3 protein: CASSTISSGANVLTF. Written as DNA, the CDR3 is TGTGCCAGTAGTACTATTAGCTCTGGGGCCAACGTCCTGACTTTC.

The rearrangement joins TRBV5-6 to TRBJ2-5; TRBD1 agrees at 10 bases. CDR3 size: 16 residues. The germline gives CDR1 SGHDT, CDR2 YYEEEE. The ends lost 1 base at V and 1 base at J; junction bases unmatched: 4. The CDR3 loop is CASSLWDRGTQETQYF. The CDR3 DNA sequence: TGTGCCAGCAGCTTGTGGGACAGGGGAACCCAAGAGACCCAGTACTTC.

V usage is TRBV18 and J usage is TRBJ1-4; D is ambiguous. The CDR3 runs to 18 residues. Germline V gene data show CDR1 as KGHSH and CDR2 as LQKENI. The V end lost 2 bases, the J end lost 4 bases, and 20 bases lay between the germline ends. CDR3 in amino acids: CASSPSPVVGRDNEKLFF. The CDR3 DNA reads TGTGCCAGCTCACCATCTCCCGTTGTCGGTCGAGATAATGAAAAACTGTTTTTT.

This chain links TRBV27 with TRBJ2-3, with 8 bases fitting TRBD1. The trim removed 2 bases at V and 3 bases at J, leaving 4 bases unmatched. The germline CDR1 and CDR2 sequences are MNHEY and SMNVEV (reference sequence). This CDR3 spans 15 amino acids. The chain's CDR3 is CASSLTQGGTDTQYF. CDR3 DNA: TGTGCCAGCAGTTTAACACAGGGGGGAACAGATACGCAGTATTTT.

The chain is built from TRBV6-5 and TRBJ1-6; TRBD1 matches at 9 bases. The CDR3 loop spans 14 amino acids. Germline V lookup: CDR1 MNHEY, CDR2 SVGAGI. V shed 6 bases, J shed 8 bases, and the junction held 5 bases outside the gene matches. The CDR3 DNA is TGTGCCAGCAGCCTCGGACAGGGGTATTCACCCCTCCACTTT. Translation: CASSLGQGYSPLHF.

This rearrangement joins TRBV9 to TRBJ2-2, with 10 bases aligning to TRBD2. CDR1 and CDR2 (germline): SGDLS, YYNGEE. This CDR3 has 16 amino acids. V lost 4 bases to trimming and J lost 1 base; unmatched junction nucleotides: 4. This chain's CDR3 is CASSTGTSENTGELFF. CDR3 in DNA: TGTGCCAGCAGCACCGGGACTAGCGAGAACACCGGGGAGCTGTTTTTT.

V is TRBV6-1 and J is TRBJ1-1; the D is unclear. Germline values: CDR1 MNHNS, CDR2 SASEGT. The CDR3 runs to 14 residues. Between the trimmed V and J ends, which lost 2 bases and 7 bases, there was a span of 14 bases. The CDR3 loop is CASSEMGTVGEAFF. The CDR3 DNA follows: TGTGCCAGCAGTGAAATGGGAACGGTTGGTGAAGCTTTCTTT.

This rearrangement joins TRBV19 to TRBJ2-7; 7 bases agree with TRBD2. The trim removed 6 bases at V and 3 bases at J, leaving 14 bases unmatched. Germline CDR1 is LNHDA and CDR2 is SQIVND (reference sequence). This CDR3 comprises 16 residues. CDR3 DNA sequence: TGTGCCAGTAGCCCTTCGGGTGGGAGGGCCCTCTACGAGCAGTACTTC. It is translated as CASSPSGGRALYEQYF.

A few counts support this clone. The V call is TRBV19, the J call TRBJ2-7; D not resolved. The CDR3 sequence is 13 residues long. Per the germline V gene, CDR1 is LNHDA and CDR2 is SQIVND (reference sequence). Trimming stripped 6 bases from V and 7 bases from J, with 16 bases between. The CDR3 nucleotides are TGTGCCAGTAGCCCTGGGAAGGCGAGTGAGCAGTACTTC. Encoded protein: CASSPGKASEQYF.

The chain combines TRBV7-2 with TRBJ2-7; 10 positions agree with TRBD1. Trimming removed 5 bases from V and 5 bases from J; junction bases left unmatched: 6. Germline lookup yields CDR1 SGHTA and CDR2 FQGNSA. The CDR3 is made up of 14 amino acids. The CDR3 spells CASSIRTGGDEQYF. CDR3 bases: TGTGCCAGCAGCATACGGACAGGGGGAGACGAGCAGTACTTC.

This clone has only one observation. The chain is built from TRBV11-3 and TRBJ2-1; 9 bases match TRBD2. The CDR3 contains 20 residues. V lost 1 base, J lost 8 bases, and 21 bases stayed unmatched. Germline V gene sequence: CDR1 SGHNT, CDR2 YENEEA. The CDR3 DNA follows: TGTGCCAGCAGCTTAGTTCAGCCGGGTTTTTTGGTAGCGGGAGCAGATGAGCAGTTCTTC. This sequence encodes CASSLVQPGFLVAGADEQFF.

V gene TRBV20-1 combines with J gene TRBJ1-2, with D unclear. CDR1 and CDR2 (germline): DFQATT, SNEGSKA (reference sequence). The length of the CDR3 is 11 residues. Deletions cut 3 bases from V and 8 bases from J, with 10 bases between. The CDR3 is CSARLRRGYTF. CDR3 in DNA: TGCAGTGCTAGGTTGAGGAGAGGCTACACCTTC.

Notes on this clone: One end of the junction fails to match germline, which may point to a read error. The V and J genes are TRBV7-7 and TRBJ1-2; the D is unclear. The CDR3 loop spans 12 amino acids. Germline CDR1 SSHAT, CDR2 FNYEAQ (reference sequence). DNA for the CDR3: TGTGCTAGCAGCTTGCCGGCCTATGGCTACACCTTC. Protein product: CASSLPAYGYTF.

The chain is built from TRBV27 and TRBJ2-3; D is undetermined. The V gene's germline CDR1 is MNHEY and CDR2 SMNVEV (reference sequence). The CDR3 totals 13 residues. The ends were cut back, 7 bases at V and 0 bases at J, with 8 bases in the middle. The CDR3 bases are TGTGCCAGCAAAGTCACTAGCACAGATACGCAGTATTTT. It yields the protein CASKVTSTDTQYF.

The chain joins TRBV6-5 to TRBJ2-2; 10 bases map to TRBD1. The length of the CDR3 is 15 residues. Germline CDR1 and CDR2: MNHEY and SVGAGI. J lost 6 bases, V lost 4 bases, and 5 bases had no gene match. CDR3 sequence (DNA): TGTGCCAGCAGTTTGTCGGGACAGGGGTCCGGGGAGCTGTTTTTT. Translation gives CASSLSGQGSGELFF.

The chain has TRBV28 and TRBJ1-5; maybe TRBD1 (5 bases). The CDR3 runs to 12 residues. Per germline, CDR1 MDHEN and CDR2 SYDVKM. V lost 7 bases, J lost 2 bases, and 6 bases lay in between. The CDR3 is CASMGGNQPQHF. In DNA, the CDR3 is TGTGCCAGCATGGGGGGCAATCAGCCCCAGCATTTT.

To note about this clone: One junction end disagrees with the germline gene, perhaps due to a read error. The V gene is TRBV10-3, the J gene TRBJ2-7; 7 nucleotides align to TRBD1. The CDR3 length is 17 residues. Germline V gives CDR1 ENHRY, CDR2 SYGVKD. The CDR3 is CAISESGQGVLGSPRKF. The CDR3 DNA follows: TGTGCCATCAGTGAGTCAGGGCAGGGGGTTCTGGGCTCCCCCCGCAAATTC.

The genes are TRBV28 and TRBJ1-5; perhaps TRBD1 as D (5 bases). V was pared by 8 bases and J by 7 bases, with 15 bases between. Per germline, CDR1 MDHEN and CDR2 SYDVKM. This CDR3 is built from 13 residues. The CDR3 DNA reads TGTGCCAGCGGTCCGGGGGGAGAGCAGCCCCAGCATTTT. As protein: CASGPGGEQPQHF.

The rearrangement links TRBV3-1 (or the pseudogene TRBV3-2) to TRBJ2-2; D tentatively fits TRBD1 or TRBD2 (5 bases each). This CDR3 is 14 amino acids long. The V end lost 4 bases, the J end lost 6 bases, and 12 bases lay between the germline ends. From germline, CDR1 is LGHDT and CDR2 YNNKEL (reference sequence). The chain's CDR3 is CASSPRGRSGELFF. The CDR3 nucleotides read TGTGCCAGCAGCCCCCGGGGCCGTTCCGGGGAGCTGTTTTTT.